The source of this TCR beta chain is a study of T cells after yellow fever vaccination. Findings and limits, study-wide: The study re-detected most primary-vaccination clones after the booster (under 97% CD4, 85% to 90% CD8).

This clonotype was counted only a few times. What it recognizes is unknown. In germline, CDR1 is LGHNA, CDR2 YSLEER. V was pared by 4 bases and J by 5 bases, with 12 bases between. The CDR3 sequence is 14 residues long. TCR cDNA was made by 5'RACE template switching, adding a universal primer site and UMIs. TCRdb itself ran the 5' RACE reads through MiXCR, one entry per CDR3 protein. This table has roughly 350,000 distinct CDR3 sequences, roughly 4.3% appearing once. J is TRBJ1-5 and V is TRBV4-3, with D possibly being TRBD1 (5 bases). The sample here was PBMCs, taken 5 days after the yellow fever booster vaccination. The receptor was isolated from a man aged 18 to 30 who received the YFV17D yellow fever vaccine. The CDR3 reads CASSPRRADQPQHF. As DNA, the CDR3 is TGCGCCAGCAGCCCCCGCAGGGCGGATCAGCCCCAGCATTTT.